This paragraph covers one T cell receptor beta chain sequence. Antigen specificity is unknown. V dropped 4 bases and J dropped 1 base, with 10 bases sitting between them. Germline CDR1 LNHDA, CDR2 SQIVND (reference sequence). The CDR3 is 14 residues long. This sample was taken from a study of identifying expanded T cells in peripheral blood. Healthy donors had no documented immune events, such as infections, while sampled. Method: immunoSEQ multiplex PCR; TCRdb's copy keeps in-frame clones and lacks some. The sample holds some 93,000 clones, roughly 86% seen once. Findings of the study overall: About 1.3 clones differed between technical replicates, versus around 15 and 18 over time. Clone count variance between roughly 2-week samples rose with total template count.

The V and J genes are TRBV19 and TRBJ1-2; the D gene is possibly TRBD1 (5 bases). The sequencing input was blood. The receptor comes from a person aged 18 to 75 in good health. The CDR3 loop reads CASSTRDLNYGYTF. The DNA of the CDR3 is TGTGCCAGTAGTACCCGGGACCTTAACTATGGCTACACCTTC.